The 16 T cell receptor beta chains below were found in one sample sequenced in a study of OX40 agonist ivuxolimab in advanced cancers. Assay used: immunoSEQ multiplex PCR; TCRdb lists only in-frame clones, some missing. The table has tens of thousands of clones, roughly 94% seen once. This material consisted of CD4+ or CD8+ T cells sorted from blood, taken in a trial of the OX40 agonist ivuxolimab. These receptors all stem from an adult with an advanced solid tumor such as melanoma, head and neck, liver or kidney cancer.

J is TRBJ2-7 and V is TRBV27, with TRBD1 matching 7 bases. CDR1 MNHEY and CDR2 SMNVEV come from the germline V gene (reference sequence). The CDR3 length is 16 residues. J lost 0 bases, V lost 3 bases, and 8 bases had no gene match. The chain's CDR3 is CASSFGPGTASYEQYF. The CDR3 nucleotides read TGTGCCAGCAGTTTCGGGCCCGGGACAGCCTCCTACGAGCAGTACTTC.

The rearrangement joins TRBV9 to TRBJ1-2; 11 nucleotides align to TRBD1. Germline values: CDR1 SGDLS, CDR2 YYNGEE. Losses at the gene ends were 3 bases for V and 4 bases for J; bases not matched to a gene: 5. The CDR3 spans 15 residues. This chain's CDR3 is CASSAGQGGLYGYTF. CDR3 coding DNA: TGTGCCAGCAGCGCGGGACAGGGGGGCCTCTATGGCTACACCTTC.

This clone was seen just once. The chain recombines TRBV21-1 with TRBJ2-2; the table's D call, TRBD1, was not checked against the DNA. TRBV21-1 is flagged as a pseudogene. The CDR3 has 16 residues. In nucleotides, the CDR3 is TGTGCCAGCGGAACCCTTGGACAATTGAACACCGGGGAGCTGTTTTTT. It encodes CASGTLGQLNTGELFF.

J is TRBJ2-7 and V is TRBV4-3; no clear D gene. Trimming left V 1 base short and J 0 bases short, with 4 bases between. Germline V lookup: CDR1 LGHNA, CDR2 YSLEER. This CDR3 spans 13 amino acids. The CDR3, as DNA: TGCGCCAGCAGCCAAGCCAACTCCTACGAGCAGTACTTC. As protein: CASSQANSYEQYF.

The CDR3 here is CASSRDRGFQPQHF. In DNA, the CDR3 is TGTGCCAGCAGCCGGGACAGGGGGTTTCAGCCCCAGCATTTT. V is TRBV7-8 and J is TRBJ1-5; 11 bases align to TRBD1. The germline CDR1 and CDR2 sequences are SGHVS and FQNEAQ. Trimming took 5 bases from V and 6 from J; bases not matched to a gene: 3. This CDR3 has 14 residues.

The chain has TRBV27 and TRBJ2-1, with 8 bases that match TRBD2. Germline V CDR1 and CDR2: MNHEY, SMNVEV (reference sequence). The J segment lost 8 bases and the V segment lost 2 bases, leaving 5 bases of the junction unmatched. The CDR3 consists of 14 residues. For the CDR3, the DNA is TGTGCCAGCAGTTTAAGCGGGAGTCTTTATGAGCAGTTCTTC. Amino acids: CASSLSGSLYEQFF.

The chain uses TRBV30 and TRBJ2-1; maybe TRBD1 (6 bases). CDR1 GTSNPN and CDR2 SVGIG come from the germline V gene (reference sequence). The length of the CDR3 is 12 residues. V was pared by 5 bases and J by 7 bases, with 12 bases between. CDR3 loop: CAWGDNGNEQFF. CDR3 in DNA: TGTGCCTGGGGGGACAATGGAAATGAGCAGTTCTTC.

The chain joins TRBV6-5 to TRBJ1-1; D gene uncertain. The CDR3 covers 12 residues. Germline lookup yields CDR1 MNHEY and CDR2 SVGAGI. Trimming removed 6 bases at V and 6 bases at J, with 11 bases between. CDR3 sequence: CASSHDGSEAFF. DNA of the CDR3: TGTGCCAGCAGCCACGATGGATCTGAAGCTTTCTTT.

The chain carries TRBV30 and TRBJ1-1, with unresolved D. This CDR3 spans 12 amino acids. Trimming shortened V by 4 bases and J by 4 bases, and 10 bases separated the two germline ends. Germline loops: CDR1 GTSNPN, CDR2 SVGIG (reference sequence). The CDR3 region is CAWTLGGTEAFF. CDR3 DNA sequence: TGTGCCTGGACCCTTGGCGGCACTGAAGCTTTCTTT.

The J gene is TRBJ2-7, the V gene TRBV4-3; 7 bases are a match to TRBD1. V was clipped by 4 bases and J by 12 bases; unmatched bases: 18. The CDR3 extends over 15 amino acids. The germline V gene encodes CDR1 LGHNA and CDR2 YSLEER. The CDR3 loop reads CASSPTWDTPGGLYF. CDR3 nucleotides: TGCGCCAGCAGCCCCACCTGGGACACCCCAGGGGGTCTGTACTTC.

The chain carries TRBV2 and TRBJ2-4, with D perhaps assigned TRBD1 or TRBD2 (7 bases each). Germline V gene sequence: CDR1 SNHLY, CDR2 FYNNEI. V shed 8 bases and J shed 0 bases, with 17 bases lying between them. CDR3 length: 16 amino acids. In DNA, the CDR3 is TGTGCCAGCGGGAGGGACAGTGAACTAGCCAAAAACATTCAGTACTTC. This sequence encodes CASGRDSELAKNIQYF.

Only one count was recorded for this clone. The rearrangement joins TRBV4-3 to TRBJ2-7, with 10 bases aligning to TRBD1. The CDR3 runs 16 residues. The germline CDR1 and CDR2 sequences are LGHNA and YSLEER. The trim removed 4 bases at V and 1 base at J, leaving 7 bases unmatched. The CDR3 sequence: CASSPGGTGVSYEQYF. CDR3 nucleotides: TGCGCCAGCAGCCCAGGTGGGACAGGGGTTTCCTACGAGCAGTACTTC.

J is TRBJ1-5 and V is TRBV28; a weak D match, TRBD1 (6 bases). Germline assignment: CDR1 MDHEN and CDR2 SYDVKM. The CDR3 totals 16 residues. The germline V and J ends were trimmed by 4 bases and 0 bases, with 13 bases remaining between them. The CDR3 nucleotides read TGTGCCAGCAGTTCCGCAGGGGATTATAGCAATCAGCCCCAGCATTTT. It codes for CASSSAGDYSNQPQHF.

The chain links TRBV6-5 to TRBJ2-7, with 11 bases aligning to TRBD2. The CDR3 is made up of 14 amino acids. Trimming removed 2 bases from V and 3 bases from J; junction bases left unmatched: 0. Germline assignment: CDR1 MNHEY and CDR2 SVGAGI. This chain's CDR3 is CASSYGTSGYEQYF. CDR3 nucleotides: TGTGCCAGCAGTTACGGGACTAGCGGCTACGAGCAGTACTTC.

This clone was observed once. J is TRBJ2-5 and V is TRBV4-1, with 10 bases lining up with TRBD1. CDR1 is MGHRA and CDR2 is YSYEKL in the germline V gene. The ends lost 4 bases at V and 3 bases at J; junction bases unmatched: 2. This CDR3 contains 14 residues. CDR3 coding DNA: TGCGCCAGCAGCCCGGGGACAGGGGAAGAGACCCAGTACTTC. Translation: CASSPGTGEETQYF.

The J gene is TRBJ2-5, the V gene TRBV11-2; D is unclear. V was clipped by 2 bases and J by 2 bases, with 15 bases between them. Germline CDR1 and CDR2: SGHAT and FQNNGV. This CDR3 contains 16 residues. For the CDR3, the DNA is TGTGCCAGCAGCTTACTGCTAGACGGATGGCAAGAGACCCAGTACTTC. Amino acid sequence: CASSLLLDGWQETQYF.